These 20 T cell receptor beta chains were all obtained from the same sample, sequenced in a study of blood T cell repertoires in COVID-19. Generated by immunoSEQ multiplex PCR, the TCRdb table keeps only in-frame clones and is missing some. The sample records about 210,000 clones, about 84% being singletons. The sequenced sample was peripheral blood. The receptor source for this set is a woman over 75 with COVID-19, enrolled during active disease.

This clone was detected only once. The CDR3 is CASSLGQGQAQYF. CDR3 bases: TGTGCCAGCAGCTTGGGACAGGGTCAGGCGCAGTACTTC. This sequence joins TRBV7-9 and TRBJ2-7, with 9 bases lining up with TRBD1. The junction had 6 bases not matched to a gene; V was cut back by 3 bases and J by 9 bases. The germline CDR1 and CDR2 sequences are SEHNR and FQNEAQ (reference sequence). CDR3 length: 13 residues. The full variable domain, its missing parts supplied by reference TRBV7-9 and TRBJ2-7, is DTGVSQNPRHKITKRGQNVTFRCDPISEHNRLYWYRQTLGQGPEFLTYFQNEAQLEKSRLLSDRFSAERPKGSFSTLEIQRTEQGDSAMYLCASSLGQGQAQYFGPGTRLTVT.

This rearrangement joins TRBV27 to TRBJ1-5; TRBD1 might be the D (5 bases). Germline V gene lookup returns CDR1 MNHEY and CDR2 SMNVEV (reference sequence). Trimming cost V 3 bases and J 3 bases, with 15 bases left between them. There are 16 residues in the CDR3. CDR3 DNA: TGTGCCAGCAGTTTGATAGGGACTCTCTCCAATCAGCCCCAGCATTTT. Protein: CASSLIGTLSNQPQHF.

This sequence joins TRBV19 and TRBJ2-7; TRBD1 might be the D (6 bases). Deletions cut 5 bases from V and 0 bases from J, with 17 bases between. The CDR3 contains 16 residues. The germline gives CDR1 LNHDA, CDR2 SQIVND (reference sequence). CDR3 nucleotides: TGTGCCAGTAGTTCGATAAGGACAGTCAACTCCTACGAGCAGTACTTC. The encoded protein is CASSSIRTVNSYEQYF.

V usage is TRBV3-1 (or the pseudogene TRBV3-2) and J usage is TRBJ1-1; no reliable D call. V was trimmed by 3 bases and J by 1 base, leaving 6 bases between them. CDR1 and CDR2 from the germline V gene are LGHDT and YNNKEL (reference sequence). The CDR3 length is 13 residues. The CDR3 is CASSHRGNTEAFF. CDR3 nucleotides: TGTGCCAGCAGCCATCGCGGGAACACTGAAGCTTTCTTT.

This clone was seen only once. The genes are TRBV29-1 and TRBJ2-7, with 7 bases lining up with TRBD1. Germline values: CDR1 SQVTM, CDR2 ANQGSEA. The CDR3 extends over 13 amino acids. Trimming removed 5 bases from V and 5 bases from J; junction bases left unmatched: 9. In DNA form, the CDR3 reads TGCAGCGTTCCCCGGACAGGTGTGAACGAGCAGTACTTC. Protein: CSVPRTGVNEQYF.

This chain connects TRBV3-1 (or the pseudogene TRBV3-2) to TRBJ2-1; possibly TRBD2 for D (6 bases). The length of the CDR3 is 12 residues. Germline CDR1 LGHDT, CDR2 YNNKEL (reference sequence). V lost 4 bases and J lost 9, with 10 bases in between. DNA for the CDR3: TGTGCCAGCAGCCGAAGCGGGCCTGAGCAGTTCTTC. Its translation is CASSRSGPEQFF.

The V and J genes are TRBV3-1 (or the pseudogene TRBV3-2) and TRBJ2-2; the D gene is possibly TRBD1 (5 bases). The V end lost 6 bases, the J end lost 7 bases, and 6 bases lay between the germline ends. The CDR3 is 11 amino acids. Germline loops: CDR1 LGHDT, CDR2 YNNKEL (reference sequence). The CDR3 coding sequence is TGTGCCAGCAGGCAGGGCGGGGAGCTGTTTTTT. It translates to CASRQGGELFF.

The J gene is TRBJ2-7, the V gene TRBV25-1; TRBD2 matches at 7 bases. Germline V gene sequence: CDR1 MGHDK, CDR2 SYGVNS. This CDR3 is built from 13 residues. Trimming cost V 8 bases and J 1 base; bases outside gene matches: 5. The CDR3 spells CASGRAGSYEQYF. The CDR3 nucleotides are TGTGCCAGCGGGAGGGCGGGGTCCTACGAGCAGTACTTC.

V gene TRBV2 combines with J gene TRBJ2-3, with 12 bases fitting TRBD2. V shed 6 bases and J 8 bases; nucleotides not matched to a gene: 6. This CDR3 is built from 14 residues. Germline CDR1 and CDR2: SNHLY and FYNNEI. In nucleotides, the CDR3 is TGTGCCAGCAGGACTAGCGGGAGTATATTTACGCAGTATTTT. Encoded protein: CASRTSGSIFTQYF.

Here the CDR3 reads CASSPRGQYNSPLHF. CDR3 DNA sequence: TGTGCCAGCAGCCCCAGGGGGCAGTATAATTCACCCCTCCACTTT. The V call is TRBV3-1 (or the pseudogene TRBV3-2), the J call TRBJ1-6, with 8 bases matching TRBD1. V shed 4 bases and J 4 bases; nucleotides not matched to a gene: 3. This CDR3 has 15 residues. Germline CDR1 and CDR2: LGHDT and YNNKEL (reference sequence).

The V gene is TRBV6-1, the J gene TRBJ2-3; TRBD1 is a possible D gene (7 bases). V lost 2 bases and J lost 2, with 14 bases in between. Germline CDR1 and CDR2: MNHNS and SASEGT. The CDR3 extends over 16 amino acids. CDR3 DNA: TGTGCCAGCAGTGAATACGGCGGGACAGACACAGATACGCAGTATTTT. Translating gives CASSEYGGTDTDTQYF.

The chain is built from TRBV3-1 (or the pseudogene TRBV3-2) and TRBJ2-3; TRBD2 matches at 11 bases. This CDR3 has 16 amino acids. Germline CDR1 reads LGHDT; CDR2 reads YNNKEL (reference sequence). Losses at the gene ends were 6 bases for V and 4 bases for J; bases not matched to a gene: 9. This CDR3 reads CASRGLGTSGSDTQYF. The CDR3 DNA reads as TGTGCCAGCAGGGGTCTCGGGACTAGCGGATCAGATACGCAGTATTTT.

V is TRBV5-4 and J is TRBJ2-3, with D possibly matching TRBD2 (6 bases). The CDR3 sequence is 15 residues long. Germline V gene sequence: CDR1 SGHNT, CDR2 YYREEE (reference sequence). The V end was cut by 2 bases, the J end by 3 bases, with 13 bases between. The CDR3, as DNA: TGTGCCAGCAGCTTCATCGCGGGATCGACAGATACGCAGTATTTT. Protein sequence: CASSFIAGSTDTQYF.

CDR3 residues: CASSYPAAGGYEQYF. The CDR3 DNA is TGTGCCAGCAGTTACCCCGCCGCGGGGGGCTACGAGCAGTACTTC. The chain recombines TRBV6-2 or TRBV6-3 with TRBJ2-7; TRBD2 matches 8 bases. CDR1 and CDR2 from the germline V gene are MNHEY and SVGEGT. V lost 2 bases, J lost 3 bases, and 6 bases stayed unmatched. This CDR3 has 15 amino acids.

The V call is TRBV5-1, the J call TRBJ1-2; D unresolved. With 5 bases removed from V and 5 bases from J, the gap between germline ends came to 13 bases. The germline V gene encodes CDR1 SGHRS and CDR2 YFSETQ. The CDR3 length is 13 residues. CDR3 DNA sequence: TGCGCCAGCAGTGAGGTGGCAGCGTATGGCTACACCTTC. As protein: CASSEVAAYGYTF. The variable domain in full, completed from reference TRBV5-1 and TRBJ1-2, reads KAGVTQTPRYLIKTRGQQVTLSCSPISGHRSVSWYQQTPGQGLQFLFEYFSETQRNKGNFPGRFSGRQFSNSRSEMNVSTLELGDSALYLCASSEVAAYGYTFGSGTRLTVV.

This chain connects TRBV5-1 to TRBJ1-2; no clear D gene. V lost 1 base and J lost 7, with 17 bases in between. From germline, CDR1 is SGHRS and CDR2 YFSETQ. The CDR3 length is 15 residues. CDR3 DNA sequence: TGCGCCAGCAGCTTGAGCGGACGGGGTTTTGGTGGCTACACCTTC. It is translated as CASSLSGRGFGGYTF.

The chain recombines TRBV9 with TRBJ2-7, with D possibly TRBD1 on 5 matching bases. Germline assignment: CDR1 SGDLS and CDR2 YYNGEE. V was cut by 4 bases and J by 6 bases, with 11 bases left in between. This CDR3 is 12 amino acids long. The CDR3 is CASSPRGLEQYF. As DNA, the CDR3 is TGTGCCAGCAGCCCTAGGGGTCTCGAGCAGTACTTC.

This rearrangement joins TRBV7-2 to TRBJ2-2; perhaps TRBD2 as D (6 bases). V dropped 2 bases and J dropped 4 bases, with 17 bases sitting between them. Per germline, CDR1 SGHTA and CDR2 FQGNSA. This CDR3 has 17 residues. The CDR3 DNA follows: TGTGCCAGCAGCTTATTACTGGGCGGGGTCGGCACCGGGGAGCTGTTTTTT. The encoded protein is CASSLLLGGVGTGELFF.

In DNA, the CDR3 is TGTGCCATCAGAACGGGACAGGGGAATCAGCCCCAGCATTTT. The encoded protein is CAIRTGQGNQPQHF. The chain couples TRBV10-3 to TRBJ1-5; the match to TRBD1 covers 10 bases. V shed 6 bases and J 4 bases; nucleotides not matched to a gene: 3. This CDR3 is built from 14 residues. Germline values: CDR1 ENHRY, CDR2 SYGVKD.

The chain employs TRBV7-9 and TRBJ1-4, with D possibly matching TRBD1 (5 bases). This CDR3 is built from 15 residues. Germline CDR1 SEHNR, CDR2 FQNEAQ (reference sequence). Trimming took 1 base from V and 7 from J, leaving 13 bases between them. The CDR3 region has the DNA TGTGCCAGCAGCTTAGTTGGGCAGGGTAGTGAAAAACTGTTTTTT. Translated: CASSLVGQGSEKLFF. Together with reference TRBV7-9 and TRBJ1-4, the CDR3 gives the full variable domain: DTGVSQNPRHKITKRGQNVTFRCDPISEHNRLYWYRQTLGQGPEFLTYFQNEAQLEKSRLLSDRFSAERPKGSFSTLEIQRTEQGDSAMYLCASSLVGQGSEKLFFGSGTQLSVL.